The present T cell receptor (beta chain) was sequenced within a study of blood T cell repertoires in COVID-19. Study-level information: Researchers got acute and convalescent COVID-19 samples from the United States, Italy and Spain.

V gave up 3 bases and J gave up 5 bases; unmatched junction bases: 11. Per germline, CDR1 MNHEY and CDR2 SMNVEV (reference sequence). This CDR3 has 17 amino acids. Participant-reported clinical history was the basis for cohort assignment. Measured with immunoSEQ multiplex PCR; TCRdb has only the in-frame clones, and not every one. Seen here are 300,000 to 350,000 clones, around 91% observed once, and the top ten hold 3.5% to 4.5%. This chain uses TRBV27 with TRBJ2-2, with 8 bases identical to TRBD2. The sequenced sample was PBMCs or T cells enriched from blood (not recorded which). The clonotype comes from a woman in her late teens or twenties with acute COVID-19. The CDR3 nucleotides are TGTGCCAGCAGTTTGAAAGCGGGAGTTATCAAGACCGGGGAGCTGTTTTTT. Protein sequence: CASSLKAGVIKTGELFF.